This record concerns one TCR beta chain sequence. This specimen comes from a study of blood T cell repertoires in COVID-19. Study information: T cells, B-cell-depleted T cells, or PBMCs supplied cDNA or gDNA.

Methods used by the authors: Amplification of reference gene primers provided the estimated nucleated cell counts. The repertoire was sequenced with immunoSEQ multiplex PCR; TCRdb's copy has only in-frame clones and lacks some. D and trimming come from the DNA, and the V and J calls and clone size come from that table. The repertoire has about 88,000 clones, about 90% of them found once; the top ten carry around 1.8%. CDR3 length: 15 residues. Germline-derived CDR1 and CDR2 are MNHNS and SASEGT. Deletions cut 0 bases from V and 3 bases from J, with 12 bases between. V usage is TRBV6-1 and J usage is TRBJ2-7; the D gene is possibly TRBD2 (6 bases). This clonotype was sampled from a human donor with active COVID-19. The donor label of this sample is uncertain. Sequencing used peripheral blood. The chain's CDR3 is CASSEARVGGYEQYF. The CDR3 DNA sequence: TGTGCCAGCAGTGAAGCTCGGGTCGGGGGCTACGAGCAGTACTTC.